The rows below give T cell receptor beta chains drawn from one sample of a study of T cells in Graves' hyperthyroidism and ophthalmopathy. TCRdb reanalysed the multiplex PCR reads using MiXCR and keeps one entry per CDR3 protein. Altogether hundreds of thousands of distinct CDR3 sequences are present, 35% to 40% being singletons, with the ten largest covering 7% to 10%. Material: blood. Receptor source: a man aged 18-30 years with Graves' hyperthyroidism. Each CDR3 is given with its conserved first and last residue. D genes are given only for firm matches. Not all rows give a size; the values are once, few, many and, for expanded clones, a class.

clone_size	j_call	d_call	v_call	cdr3_nt	cdr3_aa
.	TRBJ1-1	TRBD1	TRBV29-1	TGCAGCAGTCGACAGGGTATTATTGAAGCTTTCTTT	CSSRQGIIEAFF
.	TRBJ1-6	TRBD1	TRBV19	TGTGCCAGTAGACCCAAAGACAGGGGGGGATCACCCCTCCACTTT	CASRPKDRGGSPLHF
few	TRBJ2-7	TRBD2	TRBV12-3/TRBV12-4	TGTGCCAGCAGTTTGGTTAGCGGGAGAACTTACGAGCAGTACTTC	CASSLVSGRTYEQYF
.	TRBJ2-7	TRBD1	TRBV7-2	TGTGCCACCAGCTTAGGGGGCACCTGGGAGCAGTACTTC	CATSLGGTWEQYF
many	TRBJ1-2	.	TRBV4-1	TGCGCCAGCAGCCAAGCGGGCAGTAACTATGGCTACACCTTC	CASSQAGSNYGYTF
few	TRBJ2-7	.	TRBV7-3	TGTGCCAGCAGCTTAACGACAGACTCCTACGAGCAGTACTTC	CASSLTTDSYEQYF
.	TRBJ2-5	TRBD2	TRBV5-7	TGTGCCAGCAGCTCCGGGACTAGCGGGAGGGCCCAAGAGACCCAGTACTTC	CASSSGTSGRAQETQYF
.	TRBJ2-5	TRBD2	TRBV7-2	TGTGCCAGCAGCTTAGCGTTCGGGGGGGAGCAAGAGACCCAGTACTTC	CASSLAFGGEQETQYF
.	TRBJ2-7	.	TRBV12-1	TGTGCCAGCAGCTTTGGGCGTTACACCGGAATAAGCTCCTACGAGCAGTACTTC	CASSFGRYTGISSYEQYF
few	TRBJ1-1	.	TRBV20-1	TGCAGTGCTGCCGATGGCCCCGCGAACACTGAAGCTTTCTTT	CSAADGPANTEAFF
.	TRBJ2-5	TRBD2	TRBV19	TGTGCCAGTAATATAAGCGGGAGGGCCGAGTTCGAGACCCAGTACTTC	CASNISGRAEFETQYF
.	TRBJ1-3	.	TRBV20-1	TGCAGTGCTAGAGGACCGGGAAACACCACATATTTT	CSARGPGNTTYF
.	TRBJ2-5	.	TRBV7-8	TGTGCCAGCAGTCGACTGAAAGAGACCCAGTACTTC	CASSRLKETQYF
.	TRBJ1-5	.	TRBV24-1	TGTGCCAGCAGCCAGGATGCGGAACAGCCCCAGCATTTT	CASSQDAEQPQHF
.	TRBJ2-7	.	TRBV7-9	TGTGCCAGCAGCAACCAGGGGGGTTGGCTGCCCTACGAGCAGTACTTC	CASSNQGGWLPYEQYF
.	TRBJ2-7	TRBD1	TRBV20-1	TGCAGTGCCGTGGAAGACGGACAGGTGTCCTACGAGCAGTACTTC	CSAVEDGQVSYEQYF
.	TRBJ1-1	.	TRBV6-6	TGTGCCAGCAGTTACTATAAGAGGAACACTGAAGCTTTCTTT	CASSYYKRNTEAFF
.	TRBJ1-1	.	TRBV15	TGTGCCAGCAGGGGCCCTCAGGGGAGCTCACCGACAGCAGCTTTCTTT	CASRGPQGSSPTAAFF
.	TRBJ1-2	.	TRBV6-5	TGTGCCAGCAGCCCCAGGGGCGGCTACACCTTC	CASSPRGGYTF
.	TRBJ2-7	TRBD1	TRBV29-1	TGCAGCGTCAACTCACCCCGGCCAGGGGGCAGCTCCTACGAGCAGTACTTC	CSVNSPRPGGSSYEQYF
.	TRBJ1-4	TRBD1	TRBV27	TGTGCCAGCAGTACCGGGACAGGGATTGAAAAACTGTTTTTT	CASSTGTGIEKLFF
.	TRBJ2-4	TRBD1	TRBV29-1	TGCAGCGGCCTGGGACAGGACAAAAACATTCAGTACTTC	CSGLGQDKNIQYF
many	TRBJ1-2	TRBD1	TRBV29-1	TGCAGCGTGGGACAGGGGGCGGTAGGCTACACCTTC	CSVGQGAVGYTF
many	TRBJ1-1	.	TRBV10-3	TGTGCCATCAGGGGCCAAACAGATTCTAACACTGAAGCTTTCTTT	CAIRGQTDSNTEAFF
.	TRBJ1-2	TRBD1	TRBV7-9	TGTGCCAGCAGGGTCGGACAGGGAGACTATGGCTACACCTTC	CASRVGQGDYGYTF
.	TRBJ2-5	TRBD2	TRBV7-9	TGTGCCAGCAGCTTAGTGCCCCCCAGAGCGGGGGATGGGGAGACCCAGTACTTC	CASSLVPPRAGDGETQYF
many	TRBJ1-2	TRBD1	TRBV12-3/TRBV12-4	TGTGCCAGCAGTCCCGGGACAGAGGCATGGCTACACTTC	CASSPGTEAWLHF
few	TRBJ1-6	.	TRBV6-5	TGTGCCAGCAGTTACTCATACCAGGGAAATTCACCCCTCCACTTT	CASSYSYQGNSPLHF
many	TRBJ2-2	.	TRBV25-1	TGTGCCAGCAGTGACAGGCCGACCGGGGAGCTGTTTTTT	CASSDRPTGELFF
.	TRBJ1-5	.	TRBV7-9	TGTGCCAGCAGCGATCCACCGGTGGCGAGGGACGATCAGCCCCAGCATTTT	CASSDPPVARDDQPQHF
.	TRBJ1-6	TRBD1	TRBV20-1	TGCAGTGCTATTGGGACAGGGGAAAAGGGGGTCTCCTATAATTCACCCCTCCACTTT	CSAIGTGEKGVSYNSPLHF
many	TRBJ1-5	TRBD1	TRBV10-3	TGTGCCATCAGATCCGGACAGGGGAGTCAGCCCCAGCATTTT	CAIRSGQGSQPQHF
.	TRBJ1-5	.	TRBV28	TGTGCCAGCAGTTTGTGGCCAGACAGCAATCAGCCCCAGCATTTT	CASSLWPDSNQPQHF
many	TRBJ1-1	.	TRBV29-1	TGCAGCGTTGAACTCGGGGGGACAAATGAAGCTTTCTTT	CSVELGGTNEAFF